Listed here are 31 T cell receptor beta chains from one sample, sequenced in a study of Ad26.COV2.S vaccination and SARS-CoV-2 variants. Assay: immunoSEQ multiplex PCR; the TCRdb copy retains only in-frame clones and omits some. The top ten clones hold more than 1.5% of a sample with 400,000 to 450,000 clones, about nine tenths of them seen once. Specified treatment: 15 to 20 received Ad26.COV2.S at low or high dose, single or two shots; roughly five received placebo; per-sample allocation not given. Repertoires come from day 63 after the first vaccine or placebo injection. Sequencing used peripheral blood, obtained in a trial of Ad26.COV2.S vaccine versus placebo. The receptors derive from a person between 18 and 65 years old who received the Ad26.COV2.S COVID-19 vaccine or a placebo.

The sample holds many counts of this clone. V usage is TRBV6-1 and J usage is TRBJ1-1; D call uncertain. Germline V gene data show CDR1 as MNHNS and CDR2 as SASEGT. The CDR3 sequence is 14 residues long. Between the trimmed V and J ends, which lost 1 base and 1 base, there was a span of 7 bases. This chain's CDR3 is CASSEGPENTEAFF. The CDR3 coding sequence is TGTGCCAGCAGTGAAGGACCCGAGAACACTGAAGCTTTCTTT.

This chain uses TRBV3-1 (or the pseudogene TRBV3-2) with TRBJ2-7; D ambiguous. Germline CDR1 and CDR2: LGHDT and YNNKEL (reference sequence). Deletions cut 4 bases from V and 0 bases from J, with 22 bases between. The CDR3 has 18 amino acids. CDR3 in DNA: TGTGCCAGCAGCCCCCTATTGAGGCGAGACTTGAGCTCCTACGAGCAGTACTTC. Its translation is CASSPLLRRDLSSYEQYF.

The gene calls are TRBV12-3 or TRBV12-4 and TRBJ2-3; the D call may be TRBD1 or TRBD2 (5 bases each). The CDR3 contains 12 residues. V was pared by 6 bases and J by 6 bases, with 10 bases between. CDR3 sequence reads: CASRTGPDTQYF. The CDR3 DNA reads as TGTGCCAGCAGAACGGGGCCCGATACGCAGTATTTT.

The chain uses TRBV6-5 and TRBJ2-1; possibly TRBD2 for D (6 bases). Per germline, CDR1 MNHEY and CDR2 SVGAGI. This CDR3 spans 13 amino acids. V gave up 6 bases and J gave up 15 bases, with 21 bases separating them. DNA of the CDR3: TGTGCCAGCAGGACCTCTCCGGCGGGGCGGGTGTTCTTC. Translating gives CASRTSPAGRVFF.

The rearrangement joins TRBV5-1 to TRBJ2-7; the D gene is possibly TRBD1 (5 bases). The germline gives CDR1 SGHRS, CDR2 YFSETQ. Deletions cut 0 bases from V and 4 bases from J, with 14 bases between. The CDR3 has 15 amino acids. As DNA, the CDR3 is TGCGCCAGCAGCTTGGGTCAGGGCAGAGTATACGAGCAGTACTTC. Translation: CASSLGQGRVYEQYF.

Written as DNA, the CDR3 is TGTGCCAGCAGCTTAGTTGGGGGTAAAGATTCACCCCTCCACTTT. The encoded protein is CASSLVGGKDSPLHF. This sequence joins TRBV7-9 and TRBJ1-6; D is possibly TRBD1 (5 bases). Germline values: CDR1 SEHNR, CDR2 FQNEAQ (reference sequence). V was trimmed by 1 base and J by 8 bases, leaving 12 bases between them. This CDR3 comprises 15 residues.

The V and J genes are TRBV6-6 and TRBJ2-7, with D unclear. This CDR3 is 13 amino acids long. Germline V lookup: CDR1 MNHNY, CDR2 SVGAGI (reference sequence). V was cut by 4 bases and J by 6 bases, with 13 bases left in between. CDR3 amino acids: CASSSARTGEQYF. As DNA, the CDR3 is TGTGCCAGCAGTTCTGCTAGAACTGGCGAGCAGTACTTC.

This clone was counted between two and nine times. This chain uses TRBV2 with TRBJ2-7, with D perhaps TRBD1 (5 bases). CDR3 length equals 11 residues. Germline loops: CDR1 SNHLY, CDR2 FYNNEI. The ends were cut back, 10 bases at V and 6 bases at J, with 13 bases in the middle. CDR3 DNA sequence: TGTGCCATATCACAGGCGGTCGAGCAGTACTTC. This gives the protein CAISQAVEQYF.

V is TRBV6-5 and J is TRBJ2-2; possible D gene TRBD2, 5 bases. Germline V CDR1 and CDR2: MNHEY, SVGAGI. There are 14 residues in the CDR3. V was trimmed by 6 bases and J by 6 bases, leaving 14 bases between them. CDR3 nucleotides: TGTGCCAGCAGCCCAACTAGATTTGCCGGGGAGCTGTTTTTT. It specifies CASSPTRFAGELFF.

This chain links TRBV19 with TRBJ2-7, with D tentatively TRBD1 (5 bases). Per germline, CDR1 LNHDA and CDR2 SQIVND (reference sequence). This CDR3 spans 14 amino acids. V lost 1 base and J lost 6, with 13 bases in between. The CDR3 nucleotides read TGTGCCAGTAGTATAGGCGGCAGGGCGGCCGAGCAGTACTTC. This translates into CASSIGGRAAEQYF.

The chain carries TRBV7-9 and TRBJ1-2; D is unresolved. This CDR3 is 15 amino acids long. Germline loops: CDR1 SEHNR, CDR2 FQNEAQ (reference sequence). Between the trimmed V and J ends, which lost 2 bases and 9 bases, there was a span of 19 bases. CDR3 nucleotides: TGTGCCAGCAGCTTAATATCGGGAGGGAACCGACGCTACACCTTC. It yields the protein CASSLISGGNRRYTF.

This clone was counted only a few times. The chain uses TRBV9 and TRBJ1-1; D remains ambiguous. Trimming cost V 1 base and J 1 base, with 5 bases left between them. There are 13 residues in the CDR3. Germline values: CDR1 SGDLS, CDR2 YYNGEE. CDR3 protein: CASSVSGNTEAFF. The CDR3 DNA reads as TGTGCCAGCAGCGTATCAGGGAACACTGAAGCTTTCTTT.

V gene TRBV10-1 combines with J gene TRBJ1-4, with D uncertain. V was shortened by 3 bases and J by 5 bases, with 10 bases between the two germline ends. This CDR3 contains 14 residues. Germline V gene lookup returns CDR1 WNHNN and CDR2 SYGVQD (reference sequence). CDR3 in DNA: TGCGCCAGCAGTGAATCCAGAATGAATGAAAAACTGTTTTTT. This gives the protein CASSESRMNEKLFF.

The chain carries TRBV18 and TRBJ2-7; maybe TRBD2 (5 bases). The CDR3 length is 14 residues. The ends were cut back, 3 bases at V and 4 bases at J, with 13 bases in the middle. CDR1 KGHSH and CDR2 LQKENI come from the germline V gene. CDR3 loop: CASSPSRTLYEQYF. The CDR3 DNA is TGTGCCAGCTCACCGTCCAGGACTCTTTACGAGCAGTACTTC.

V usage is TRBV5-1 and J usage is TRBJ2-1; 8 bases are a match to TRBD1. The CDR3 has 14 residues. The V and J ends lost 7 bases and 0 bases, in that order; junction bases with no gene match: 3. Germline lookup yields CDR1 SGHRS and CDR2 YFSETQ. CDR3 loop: CASWDRSSYNEQFF. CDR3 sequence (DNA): TGCGCCAGCTGGGACAGGAGCTCCTACAATGAGCAGTTCTTC.

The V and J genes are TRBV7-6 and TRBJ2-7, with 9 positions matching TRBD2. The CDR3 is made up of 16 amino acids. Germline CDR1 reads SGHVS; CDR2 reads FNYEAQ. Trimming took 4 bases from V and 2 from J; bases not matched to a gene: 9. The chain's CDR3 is CASSSPSGVSTYEQYF. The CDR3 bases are TGTGCCAGCAGCTCTCCTAGCGGGGTATCGACCTACGAGCAGTACTTC.

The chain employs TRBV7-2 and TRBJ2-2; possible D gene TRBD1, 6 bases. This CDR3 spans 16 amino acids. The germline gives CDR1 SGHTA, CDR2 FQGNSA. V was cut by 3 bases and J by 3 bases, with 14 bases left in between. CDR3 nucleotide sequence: TGTGCCAGCAGCTTTTATTCAGGGGTTGACACCGGGGAGCTGTTTTTT. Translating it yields CASSFYSGVDTGELFF. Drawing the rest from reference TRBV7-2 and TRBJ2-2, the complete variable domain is GAGVSQSPSNKVTEKGKDVELRCDPISGHTALYWYRQSLGQGLEFLIYFQGNSAPDKSGLPSDRFSAERTGGSVSTLTIQRTQQEDSAVYLCASSFYSGVDTGELFFGEGSRLTVL.

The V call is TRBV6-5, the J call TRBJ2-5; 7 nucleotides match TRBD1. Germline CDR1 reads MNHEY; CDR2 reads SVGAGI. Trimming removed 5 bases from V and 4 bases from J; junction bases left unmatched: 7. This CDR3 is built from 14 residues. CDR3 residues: CASSTRTGAETQYF. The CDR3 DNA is TGTGCCAGCAGTACCCGGACAGGAGCAGAGACCCAGTACTTC.

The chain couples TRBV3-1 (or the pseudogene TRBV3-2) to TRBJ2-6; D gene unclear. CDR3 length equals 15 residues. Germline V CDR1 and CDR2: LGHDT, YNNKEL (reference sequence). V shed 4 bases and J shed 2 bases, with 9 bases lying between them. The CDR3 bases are TGTGCCAGCAGCCCTATGCTCGCTGGGGCCAACGTCCTGACTTTC. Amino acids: CASSPMLAGANVLTF.

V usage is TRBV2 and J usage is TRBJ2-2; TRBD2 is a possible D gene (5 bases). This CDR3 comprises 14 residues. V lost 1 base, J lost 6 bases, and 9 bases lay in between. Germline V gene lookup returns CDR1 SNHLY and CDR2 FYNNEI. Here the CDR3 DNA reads TGTGCCAGCAGTGAAGTTTCGGGGTCCGGGGAGCTGTTTTTT. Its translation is CASSEVSGSGELFF.

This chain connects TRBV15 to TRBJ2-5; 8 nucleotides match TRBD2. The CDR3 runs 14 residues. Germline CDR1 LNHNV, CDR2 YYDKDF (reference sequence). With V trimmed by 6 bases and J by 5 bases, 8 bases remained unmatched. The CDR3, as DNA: TGTGCCACCAGGGTGCGGGGGGCGGGGGAGACCCAGTACTTC. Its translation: CATRVRGAGETQYF.

The CDR3, as DNA: TGCAGCGTCGACAACGCCGGGGGAGAGGGCCAGTACTTC. Residues: CSVDNAGGEGQYF. The J gene is TRBJ2-5, the V gene TRBV29-1; tentative D call: TRBD2 (6 bases). The V gene's germline CDR1 is SQVTM and CDR2 ANQGSEA. V was clipped by 6 bases and J by 10 bases, with 21 bases between them. This CDR3 has 13 amino acids.

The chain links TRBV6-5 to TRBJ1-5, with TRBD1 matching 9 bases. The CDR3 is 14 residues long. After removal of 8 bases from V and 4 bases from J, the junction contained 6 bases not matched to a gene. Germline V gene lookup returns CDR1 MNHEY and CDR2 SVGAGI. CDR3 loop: CASLRTGENQPQHF. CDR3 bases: TGTGCCAGCCTTCGGACAGGGGAAAATCAGCCCCAGCATTTT.

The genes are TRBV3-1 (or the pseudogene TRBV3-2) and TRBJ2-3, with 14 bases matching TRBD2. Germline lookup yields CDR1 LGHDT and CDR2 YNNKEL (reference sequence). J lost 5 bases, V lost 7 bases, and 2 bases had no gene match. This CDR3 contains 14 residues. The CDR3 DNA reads TGTGCCAGCAAGACTAGCGGGGGGGGAGATACGCAGTATTTT. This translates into CASKTSGGGDTQYF.

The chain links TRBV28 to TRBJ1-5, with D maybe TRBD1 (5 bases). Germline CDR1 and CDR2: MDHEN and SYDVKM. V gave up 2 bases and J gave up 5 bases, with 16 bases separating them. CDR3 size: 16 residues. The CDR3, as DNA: TGTGCCAGCAGTTTAGTCAATTATAGGGGTCATCAGCCCCAGCATTTT. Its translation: CASSLVNYRGHQPQHF. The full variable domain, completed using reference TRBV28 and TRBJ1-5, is DVKVTQSSRYLVKRTGEKVFLECVQDMDHENMFWYRQDPGLGLRLIYFSYDVKMKEKGDIPEGYSVSREKKERFSLILESASTNQTSMYLCASSLVNYRGHQPQHFGDGTRLSIL.

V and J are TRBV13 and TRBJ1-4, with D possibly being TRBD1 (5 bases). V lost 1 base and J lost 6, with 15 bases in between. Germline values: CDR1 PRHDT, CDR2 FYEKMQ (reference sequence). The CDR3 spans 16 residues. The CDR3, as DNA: TGTGCCAGCAGCTTAGAGGTTTGGGGGTCAGATGAAAAACTGTTTTTT. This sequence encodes CASSLEVWGSDEKLFF.

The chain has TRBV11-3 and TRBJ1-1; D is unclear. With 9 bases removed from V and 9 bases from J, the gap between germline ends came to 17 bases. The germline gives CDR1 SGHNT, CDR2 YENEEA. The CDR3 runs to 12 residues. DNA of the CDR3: TGTGCCAGAACCCCTGGTTCGGGTAAAGCTTTCTTT. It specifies CARTPGSGKAFF.

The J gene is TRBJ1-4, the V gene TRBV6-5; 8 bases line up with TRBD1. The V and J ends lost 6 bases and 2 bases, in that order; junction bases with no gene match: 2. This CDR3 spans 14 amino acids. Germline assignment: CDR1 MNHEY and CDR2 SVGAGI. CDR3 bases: TGTGCCAGCAGCTCAGGGGGCACTAATGAAAAACTGTTTTTT. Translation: CASSSGGTNEKLFF.

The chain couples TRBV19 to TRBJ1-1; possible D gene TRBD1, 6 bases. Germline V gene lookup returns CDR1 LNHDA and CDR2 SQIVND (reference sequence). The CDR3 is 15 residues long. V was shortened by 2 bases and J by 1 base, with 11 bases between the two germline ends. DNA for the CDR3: TGTGCCAGTAGTATATCCCCGGGACAGAACACTGAAGCTTTCTTT. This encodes CASSISPGQNTEAFF. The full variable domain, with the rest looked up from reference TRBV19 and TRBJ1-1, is DGGITQSPKYLFRKEGQNVTLSCEQNLNHDAMYWYRQDPGQGLRLIYYSQIVNDFQKGDIAEGYSVSREKKESFPLTVTSAQKNPTAFYLCASSISPGQNTEAFFGQGTRLTVV.

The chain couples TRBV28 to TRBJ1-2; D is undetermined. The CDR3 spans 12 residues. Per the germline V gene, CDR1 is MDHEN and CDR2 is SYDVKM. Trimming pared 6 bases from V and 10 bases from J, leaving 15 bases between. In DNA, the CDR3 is TGTGCCAGCAGCCTTGATAGGGATTTCTACACCTTC. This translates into CASSLDRDFYTF.

The CDR3 sequence is CASSLPGQGSYNEQFF. The CDR3 coding sequence is TGTGCCAGCAGTTTACCTGGACAGGGCTCCTACAATGAGCAGTTCTTC. The chain links TRBV28 to TRBJ2-1, with 8 positions matching TRBD1. The CDR3 runs 16 residues. With V trimmed by 2 bases and J by 0 bases, 3 bases remained unmatched. Germline V gene lookup returns CDR1 MDHEN and CDR2 SYDVKM.